This TCR beta chain is from a study of long-term antiretroviral therapy in people with HIV. Regarding the study as a whole: CDR3 lengths in HIV samples spanned a narrower range than controls.

Worth noting for this clone: Its cognate antigen is unknown.

Germline CDR1 KGHSH, CDR2 LQKENI. Trimming removed 1 base at V and 2 bases at J, with 13 bases between. The CDR3 consists of 16 residues. Survey-level immunoSEQ v3.0 assays were run. Only in-frame clones appear in the TCRdb table, and some are missing; sequencing was by immunoSEQ multiplex PCR. Among some 26,000 clones, around four fifths were seen once, and the ten largest hold approximately 10%. The starting material was unsorted PBMCs, obtained 1.1 years before starting antiretroviral therapy. The source is a middle-aged woman with HIV. The gene calls are TRBV18 and TRBJ2-3; D call uncertain. The CDR3 sequence is CASSPLTGDPTDTQYF. CDR3 nucleotide sequence: TGTGCCAGCTCACCACTTACCGGAGATCCCACAGATACGCAGTATTTT.